The 16 T cell receptor beta chains listed next were all sequenced from one sample in a study of blood T cells in healthy people across ages. A second 7 to 11 cycle PCR used barcoded and J-beta primers. TCRdb passed the 5' RACE reads through MiXCR, listing each CDR3 protein once. Counted here are around 500,000 distinct CDR3 sequences, under 55% occurring once; the ten biggest clones make up 20% to 25%. Input material: blood. These receptors originate from a man older than 75 in good health.

The chain is built from TRBV25-1 and TRBJ2-1, with D uncertain. The V gene's germline CDR1 is MGHDK and CDR2 SYGVNS. This CDR3 contains 20 residues. V was pared by 6 bases and J by 0 bases, with 27 bases between. The CDR3 nucleotides read TGTGCCAGCAGCGGAAGGACCCTCTCTTTGTTTGCGAGCTCCTACAATGAGCAGTTCTTC. Encoded protein: CASSGRTLSLFASSYNEQFF.

This clonotype appeared many times. The genes are TRBV6-5 and TRBJ2-7; 8 bases agree with TRBD2. The CDR3 is 16 residues long. Germline V gene lookup returns CDR1 MNHEY and CDR2 SVGAGI. Germline trimming cut 4 bases from V and 0 bases from J; bases unmatched to any gene: 8. The CDR3 loop reads CASSSEASGYSYEQYF. CDR3 bases: TGTGCCAGCAGTTCCGAGGCTAGCGGGTACTCCTACGAGCAGTACTTC.

The chain combines TRBV6-6 with TRBJ2-7, with D maybe TRBD2 (6 bases). The germline CDR1 and CDR2 sequences are MNHNY and SVGAGI (reference sequence). Trimming took off 2 bases at V and 3 bases at J, with 14 bases between the two ends. The CDR3 runs to 15 residues. CDR3 sequence: CASSYEAGPDYEQYF. The CDR3 nucleotides read TGTGCCAGCAGTTACGAAGCGGGCCCGGACTACGAGCAGTACTTC.

The chain couples TRBV7-2 to TRBJ2-1; D may be TRBD1 (5 bases). CDR1 and CDR2 from the germline V gene are SGHTA and FQGNSA. The CDR3 covers 16 residues. V lost 2 bases, J lost 4 bases, and 15 bases lay in between. The CDR3 reads CASSLYPRAGYNEQFF. The CDR3 region has the DNA TGTGCCAGCAGCTTATACCCCAGGGCTGGTTACAATGAGCAGTTCTTC.

The rearrangement links TRBV7-9 to TRBJ2-5; 10 bases are shared with TRBD2. The CDR3 contains 16 residues. Trimming cost V 5 bases and J 11 bases; bases outside gene matches: 17. CDR1 is SEHNR and CDR2 is FQNEAQ in the germline V gene (reference sequence). The chain's CDR3 is CASSPLAGVTYNEQYF. In DNA, the CDR3 is TGTGCCAGCAGCCCCCTAGCGGGAGTTACCTACAATGAGCAGTACTTC. The variable domain in full, with the rest retrieved from reference TRBV7-9 and TRBJ2-5, is DTGVSQNPRHKITKRGQNVTFRCDPISEHNRLYWYRQTLGQGPEFLTYFQNEAQLEKSRLLSDRFSAERPKGSFSTLEIQRTEQGDSAMYLCASSPLAGVTYNEQYFGPGTRLLVL.

This clonotype was recorded many times. The rearrangement joins TRBV6-6 to TRBJ2-7; the match to TRBD1 covers 9 bases. With V trimmed by 7 bases and J by 6 bases, 16 bases remained unmatched. Germline CDR1 and CDR2: MNHNY and SVGAGI (reference sequence). The CDR3 covers 16 residues. The CDR3 DNA sequence: TGTGCCAGCATTAAGACCGGGGGACAGGGTTCAGCCGAGCAGTACTTC. This sequence encodes CASIKTGGQGSAEQYF.

This clonotype was found a few times. V gene TRBV5-1 combines with J gene TRBJ2-5; 12 nucleotides align to TRBD2. The CDR3 contains 16 residues. The trim removed 0 bases at V and 4 bases at J, leaving 4 bases unmatched. Germline assignment: CDR1 SGHRS and CDR2 YFSETQ. CDR3 residues: CASSLVATSGRETQYF. The CDR3 DNA is TGCGCCAGCAGCTTGGTAGCGACTAGCGGGAGAGAGACCCAGTACTTC.

This clonotype was seen once. The CDR3 DNA sequence: TGTGCCAGCTCAAGGGCCGGGACAGAGAACACTGAAGCTTTCTTT. Translated: CASSRAGTENTEAFF. The V gene is TRBV18, the J gene TRBJ1-1, with TRBD1 matching 7 bases. The CDR3 loop spans 15 amino acids. Trimming took 5 bases from V and 1 from J; bases not matched to a gene: 7. CDR1 and CDR2 from the germline V gene are KGHSH and LQKENI.

There are a few counts of this clonotype. The J gene is TRBJ1-2, the V gene TRBV7-9; D ambiguous. V was pared by 5 bases and J by 8 bases, with 15 bases between. CDR1 and CDR2 from the germline V gene are SEHNR and FQNEAQ (reference sequence). This CDR3 is built from 13 residues. In nucleotides, the CDR3 is TGTGCCAGCAGCCCGGGCCCCTCGGGAGGCTACACCTTC. Its protein product is CASSPGPSGGYTF.

Turning to this clonotype: Mismatch with germline at one junction end may stem from a read error. V gene TRBV20-1 combines with J gene TRBJ1-5; D remains unclear. This CDR3 has 13 amino acids. Germline CDR1 DFQATT, CDR2 SNEGSKA (reference sequence). The CDR3 protein is CSARENSNQPQHF. The CDR3 region has the DNA TGCAGTGCTCGAGAGAATAGCAATCAGCCCCAGCATTTT.

J is TRBJ2-3 and V is TRBV7-2; possible D gene TRBD2, 6 bases. V was clipped by 3 bases and J by 6 bases, with 16 bases between them. Germline CDR1 and CDR2: SGHTA and FQGNSA. The CDR3 extends over 15 amino acids. CDR3 sequence: CASSFGPERADTQYF. CDR3 DNA: TGTGCCAGCAGCTTCGGACCCGAGCGGGCGGATACGCAGTATTTT.

In this sample, this clonotype turned up once. V and J are TRBV12-5 and TRBJ1-1, with D possibly TRBD1 on 5 matching bases. CDR3 length: 13 amino acids. Trimming removed 6 bases at V and 5 bases at J, with 13 bases between. Germline V gene sequence: CDR1 LGHNT, CDR2 FRNRAP. As DNA, the CDR3 is TGTGCTAGTGGGCCTCCAGGGTCGACTGAAGCTTTCTTT. Its protein product is CASGPPGSTEAFF.

This clonotype was seen a few times. The chain couples TRBV4-1 to TRBJ1-1; the D is unclear. The V gene lost 4 bases and the J gene lost 3 bases, with 21 bases spanning the gap. The CDR3 loop spans 17 amino acids. CDR1 is MGHRA, CDR2 YSYEKL, per germline. The CDR3 region has the DNA TGCGCCAGCAGCCCCGGGCCCTTTGGGTTGGCGGACACTGAAGCTTTCTTT. Amino acid sequence: CASSPGPFGLADTEAFF.

The table lists this clonotype with a count of one. J is TRBJ2-5 and V is TRBV28; 7 bases are shared with TRBD2. The J call may be in error: the DNA end matches TRBJ2-7 better. Germline loops: CDR1 MDHEN, CDR2 SYDVKM. This CDR3 spans 14 amino acids. This chain's CDR3 is CASTPGGSNYEQYF. The CDR3 DNA follows: TGTGCCAGCACCCCGGGAGGTTCCAACTACGAGCAGTACTTC.

V and J are TRBV20-1 and TRBJ2-6, with D possibly matching TRBD2 (5 bases). The CDR3 spans 13 residues. Trimming pared 3 bases from V and 3 bases from J, leaving 6 bases between. The V gene's germline CDR1 is DFQATT and CDR2 SNEGSKA (reference sequence). The CDR3 region has the DNA TGCAGTGCTAGTCGGGGTGGGGCCAACGTCCTGACTTTC. This codes for CSASRGGANVLTF.

This clonotype was detected ten times or more. CDR3 loop: CSVGGVETQYF. The CDR3 DNA follows: TGCAGCGTTGGTGGGGTGGAGACCCAGTACTTC. The J gene is TRBJ2-5, the V gene TRBV29-1; D not resolved. This CDR3 has 11 residues. Germline-derived CDR1 and CDR2 are SQVTM and ANQGSEA. Trimming took 4 bases from V and 5 from J, leaving 8 bases between them.